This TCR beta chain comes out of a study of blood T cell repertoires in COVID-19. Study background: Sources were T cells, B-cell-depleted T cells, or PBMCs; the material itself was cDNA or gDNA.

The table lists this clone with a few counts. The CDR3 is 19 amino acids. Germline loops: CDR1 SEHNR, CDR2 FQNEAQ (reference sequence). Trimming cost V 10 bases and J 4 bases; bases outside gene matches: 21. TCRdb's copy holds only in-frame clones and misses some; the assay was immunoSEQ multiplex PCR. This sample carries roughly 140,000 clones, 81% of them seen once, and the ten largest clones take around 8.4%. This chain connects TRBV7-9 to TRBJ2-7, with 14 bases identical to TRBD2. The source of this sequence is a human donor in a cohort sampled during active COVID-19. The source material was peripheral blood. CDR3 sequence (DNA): TGTGCCACCACCCCCCCGGGACTAGCGGGAGTAGGGAATCAATACGAGCAGTACTTC. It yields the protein CATTPPGLAGVGNQYEQYF.